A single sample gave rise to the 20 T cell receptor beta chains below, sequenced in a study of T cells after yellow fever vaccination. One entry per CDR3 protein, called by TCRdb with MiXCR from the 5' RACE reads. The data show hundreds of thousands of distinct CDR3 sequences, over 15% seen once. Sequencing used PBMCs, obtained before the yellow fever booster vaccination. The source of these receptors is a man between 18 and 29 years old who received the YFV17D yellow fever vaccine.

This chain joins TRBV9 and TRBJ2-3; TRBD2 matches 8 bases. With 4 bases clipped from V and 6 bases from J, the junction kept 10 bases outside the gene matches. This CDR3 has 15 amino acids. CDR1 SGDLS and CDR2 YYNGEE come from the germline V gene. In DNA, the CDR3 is TGTGCCAGCAGCAACCCGGGACTAGTGACCGATACGCAGTATTTT. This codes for CASSNPGLVTDTQYF.

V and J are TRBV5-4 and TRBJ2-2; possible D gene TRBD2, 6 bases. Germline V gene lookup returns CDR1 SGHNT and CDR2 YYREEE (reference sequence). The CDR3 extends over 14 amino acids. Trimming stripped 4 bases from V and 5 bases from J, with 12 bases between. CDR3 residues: CASSPDYQTGELFF. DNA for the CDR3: TGTGCCAGCAGCCCGGACTATCAAACCGGGGAGCTGTTTTTT.

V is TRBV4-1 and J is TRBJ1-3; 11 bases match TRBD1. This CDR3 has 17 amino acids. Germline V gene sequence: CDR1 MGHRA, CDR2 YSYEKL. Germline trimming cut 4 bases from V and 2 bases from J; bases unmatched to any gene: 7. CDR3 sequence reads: CASSRKGQGAAGNTIYF. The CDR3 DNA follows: TGCGCCAGCAGCCGGAAAGGACAGGGGGCTGCTGGAAACACCATATATTTT.

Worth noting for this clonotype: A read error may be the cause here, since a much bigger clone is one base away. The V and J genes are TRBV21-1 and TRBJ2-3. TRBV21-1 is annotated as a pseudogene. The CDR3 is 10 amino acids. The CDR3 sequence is CASRGNTQYF. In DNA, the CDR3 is TGTGCCAGCAGGGGAAATACGCAGTATTTT.

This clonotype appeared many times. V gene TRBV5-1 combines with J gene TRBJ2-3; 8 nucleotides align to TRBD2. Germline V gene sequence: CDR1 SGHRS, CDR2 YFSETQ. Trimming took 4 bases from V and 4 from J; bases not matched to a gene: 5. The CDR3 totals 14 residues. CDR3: CASSPGLEADTQYF. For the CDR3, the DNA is TGCGCCAGCAGCCCGGGACTAGAGGCAGATACGCAGTATTTT.

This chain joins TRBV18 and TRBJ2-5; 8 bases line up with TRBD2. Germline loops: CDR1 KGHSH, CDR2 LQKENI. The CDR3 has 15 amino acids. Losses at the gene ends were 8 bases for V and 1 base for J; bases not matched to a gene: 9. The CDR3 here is CASPSWRGAQETQYF. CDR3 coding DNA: TGTGCCAGCCCCTCTTGGCGGGGGGCCCAAGAGACCCAGTACTTC.

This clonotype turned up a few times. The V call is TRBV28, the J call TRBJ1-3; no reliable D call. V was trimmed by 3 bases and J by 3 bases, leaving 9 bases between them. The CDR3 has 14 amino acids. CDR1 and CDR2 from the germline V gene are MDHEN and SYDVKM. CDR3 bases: TGTGCCAGCAGTTTGCAGGATATTGGAAACACCATATATTTT. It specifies CASSLQDIGNTIYF.

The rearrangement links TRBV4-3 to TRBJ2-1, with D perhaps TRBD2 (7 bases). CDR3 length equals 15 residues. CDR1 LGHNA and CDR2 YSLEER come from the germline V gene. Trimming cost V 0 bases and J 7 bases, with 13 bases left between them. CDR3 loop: CASSQDRGGRNEQFF. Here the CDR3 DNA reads TGCGCCAGCAGCCAAGATAGGGGGGGCCGGAATGAGCAGTTCTTC.

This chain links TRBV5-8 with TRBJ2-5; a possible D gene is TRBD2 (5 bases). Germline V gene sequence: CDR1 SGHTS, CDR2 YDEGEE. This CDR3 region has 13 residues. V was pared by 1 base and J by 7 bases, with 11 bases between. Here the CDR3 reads CASSLLPEGTQYF. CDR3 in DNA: TGTGCCAGCAGCTTGCTACCAGAGGGGACCCAGTACTTC.

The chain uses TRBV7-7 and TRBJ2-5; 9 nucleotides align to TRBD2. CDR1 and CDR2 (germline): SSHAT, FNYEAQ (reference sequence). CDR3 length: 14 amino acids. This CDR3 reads CASASGGLQETQYF. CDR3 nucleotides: TGTGCTAGCGCAAGCGGGGGGCTCCAAGAGACCCAGTACTTC.

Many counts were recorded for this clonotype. CDR3 amino acids: CASSQRRMGRTQYF. In nucleotides, the CDR3 is TGTGCCAGCAGCCAACGCAGGATGGGCAGGACCCAGTACTTC. The chain uses TRBV4-2 and TRBJ2-5; D unresolved. The CDR3 totals 14 residues. The germline CDR1 and CDR2 sequences are LGHNA and YNFKEQ. Trimming removed 2 bases from V and 7 bases from J, with 14 bases in between.

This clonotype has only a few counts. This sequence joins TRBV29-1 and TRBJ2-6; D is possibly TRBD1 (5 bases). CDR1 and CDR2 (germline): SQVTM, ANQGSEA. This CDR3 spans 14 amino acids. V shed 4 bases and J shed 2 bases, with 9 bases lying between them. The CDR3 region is CSVGAGTGANVLTF. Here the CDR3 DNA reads TGCAGCGTTGGGGCAGGGACTGGGGCCAACGTCCTGACTTTC.

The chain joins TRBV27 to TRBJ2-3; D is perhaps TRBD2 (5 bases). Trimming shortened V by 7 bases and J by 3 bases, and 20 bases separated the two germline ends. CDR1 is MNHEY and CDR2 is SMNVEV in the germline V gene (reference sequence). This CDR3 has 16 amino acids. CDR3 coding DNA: TGTGCCAGCAAGGCCGCGGGCAAGGATAAAACAGATACGCAGTATTTT. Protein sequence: CASKAAGKDKTDTQYF.

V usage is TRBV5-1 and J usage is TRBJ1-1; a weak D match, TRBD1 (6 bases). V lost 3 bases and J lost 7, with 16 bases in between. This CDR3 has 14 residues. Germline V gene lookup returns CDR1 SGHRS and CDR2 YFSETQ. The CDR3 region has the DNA TGCGCCAGCAGCTCCACCGGGACAATTCTTGAAGCTTTCTTT. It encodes CASSSTGTILEAFF.

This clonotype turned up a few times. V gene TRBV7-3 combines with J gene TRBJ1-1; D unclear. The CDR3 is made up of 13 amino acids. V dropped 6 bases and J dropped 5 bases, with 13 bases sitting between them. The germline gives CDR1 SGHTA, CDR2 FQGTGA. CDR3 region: CASSWAERTEAFF. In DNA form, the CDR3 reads TGTGCCAGCAGTTGGGCAGAAAGAACTGAAGCTTTCTTT. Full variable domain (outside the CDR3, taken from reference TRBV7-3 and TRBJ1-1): GAGVSQTPSNKVTEKGKYVELRCDPISGHTALYWYRQSLGQGPEFLIYFQGTGAADDSGLPNDRFFAVRPEGSVSTLKIQRTERGDSAVYLCASSWAERTEAFFGQGTRLTVV.

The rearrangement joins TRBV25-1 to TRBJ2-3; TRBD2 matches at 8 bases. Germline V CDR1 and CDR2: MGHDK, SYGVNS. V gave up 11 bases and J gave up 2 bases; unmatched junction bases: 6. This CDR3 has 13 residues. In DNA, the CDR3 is TGTGCCGGGACGGGGGGGCACACAGATACGCAGTATTTT. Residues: CAGTGGHTDTQYF.

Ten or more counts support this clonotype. This chain's CDR3 is CASTQTSGPYNEQFF. The DNA for the CDR3 is TGTGCCAGCACCCAGACTAGCGGACCCTACAATGAGCAGTTCTTC. The rearrangement joins TRBV12-3 or TRBV12-4 to TRBJ2-1; 9 bases are shared with TRBD2. CDR3 length: 15 residues. The junction had 6 bases not matched to a gene; V was cut back by 7 bases and J by 2 bases.

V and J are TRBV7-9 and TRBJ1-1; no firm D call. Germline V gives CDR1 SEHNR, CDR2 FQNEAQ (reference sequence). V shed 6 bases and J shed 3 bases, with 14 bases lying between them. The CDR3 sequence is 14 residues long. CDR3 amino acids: CASRLTGEYTEAFF. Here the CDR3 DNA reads TGTGCCAGCAGGTTAACCGGGGAATACACTGAAGCTTTCTTT.

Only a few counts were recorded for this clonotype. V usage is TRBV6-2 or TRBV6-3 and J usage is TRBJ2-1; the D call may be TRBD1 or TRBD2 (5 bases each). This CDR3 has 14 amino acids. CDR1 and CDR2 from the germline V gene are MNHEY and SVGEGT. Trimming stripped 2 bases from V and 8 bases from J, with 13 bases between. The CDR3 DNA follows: TGTGCCAGCAGTTACGGGGCTGGGGGACATGAGCAGTTCTTC. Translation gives CASSYGAGGHEQFF.

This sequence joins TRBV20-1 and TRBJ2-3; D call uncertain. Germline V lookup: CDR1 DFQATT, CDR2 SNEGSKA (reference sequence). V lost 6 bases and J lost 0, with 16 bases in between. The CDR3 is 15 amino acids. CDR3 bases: TGCAGTGCCAAGCATACCCACTCTAGCACAGATACGCAGTATTTT. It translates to CSAKHTHSSTDTQYF.